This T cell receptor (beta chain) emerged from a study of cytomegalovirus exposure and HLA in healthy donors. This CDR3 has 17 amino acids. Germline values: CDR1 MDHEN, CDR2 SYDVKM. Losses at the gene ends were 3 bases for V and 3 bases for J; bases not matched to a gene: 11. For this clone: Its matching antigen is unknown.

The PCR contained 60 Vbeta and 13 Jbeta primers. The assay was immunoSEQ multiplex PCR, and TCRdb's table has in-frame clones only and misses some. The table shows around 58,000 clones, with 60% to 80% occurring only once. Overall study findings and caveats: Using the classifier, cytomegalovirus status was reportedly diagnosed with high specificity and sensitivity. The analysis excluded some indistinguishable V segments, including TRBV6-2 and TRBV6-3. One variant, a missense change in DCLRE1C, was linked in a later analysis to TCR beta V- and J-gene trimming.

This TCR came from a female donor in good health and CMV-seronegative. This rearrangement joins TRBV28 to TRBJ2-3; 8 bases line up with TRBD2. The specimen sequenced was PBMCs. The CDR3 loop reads CASSFSGLARTTDTQYF. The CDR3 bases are TGTGCCAGCAGTTTCTCTGGACTAGCCCGAACGACAGATACGCAGTATTTT.